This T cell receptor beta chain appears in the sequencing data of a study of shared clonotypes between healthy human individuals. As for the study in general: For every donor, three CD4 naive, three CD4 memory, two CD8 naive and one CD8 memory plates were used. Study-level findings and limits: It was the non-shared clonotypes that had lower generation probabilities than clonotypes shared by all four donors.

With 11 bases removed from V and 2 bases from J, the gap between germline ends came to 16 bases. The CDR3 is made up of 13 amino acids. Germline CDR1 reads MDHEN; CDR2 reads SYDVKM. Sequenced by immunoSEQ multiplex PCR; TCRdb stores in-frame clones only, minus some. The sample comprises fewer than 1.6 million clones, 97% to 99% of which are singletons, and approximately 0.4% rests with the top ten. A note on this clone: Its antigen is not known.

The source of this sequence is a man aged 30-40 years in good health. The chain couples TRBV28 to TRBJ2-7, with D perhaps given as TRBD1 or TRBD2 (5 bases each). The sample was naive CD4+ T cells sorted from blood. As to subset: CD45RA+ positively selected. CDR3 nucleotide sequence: TGTGCCGTCAGCCGGGACGCAACCTACGAGCAGTACTTC. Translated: CAVSRDATYEQYF.